This TCR beta chain comes out of a study of control samples from healthy donors and cancer patients. The ends were cut back, 4 bases at V and 5 bases at J, with 6 bases in the middle. This CDR3 region has 11 residues. Germline V CDR1 and CDR2: SGHTA, FQGNSA. Only in-frame clones appear in the TCRdb table, and some are missing; sequencing was by immunoSEQ multiplex PCR. The repertoire holds fewer than 200,000 clones, with around 90% as singletons. The V and J genes are TRBV7-2 and TRBJ2-7; D is uncertain. The TCR originated in a woman aged 45-60 years in good health. Sequenced input: blood. CDR3 coding DNA: TGTGCCAGCAGCTCCTATAACGAGCAGTACTTC. This sequence encodes CASSSYNEQYF.